Listed below are T cell receptor beta chains from one sample, sequenced in a study of T cells in localized non-small cell lung cancer. Clones were read by immunoSEQ multiplex PCR, and TCRdb kept only the in-frame ones, dropping some. The sample contains 75,000 to 95,000 clones, around 90% of which appear only once. The specimen was peripheral blood, collected before any cancer treatment. These receptors were obtained from a man aged 35 to 70 with stage I squamous cell lung carcinoma. The CDR3 runs from the conserved cysteine through the conserved F or W. Fields, in order: J gene, V gene, CDR3 protein.

>TRBJ1-3|TRBV25-1
CASAKFGNTIYF
>TRBJ2-5|TRBV10-3
CAISGRGGAAPETQYF
>TRBJ2-2|TRBV5-1
CASSLGALITGELFF
>TRBJ1-2|TRBV6-1
CASSTQDSLAYGYTF
>TRBJ2-3|TRBV15
CATSRQEGVTDTQYF
>TRBJ1-1|TRBV18
CASSQPSLGINTEAFF
>TRBJ2-3|TRBV25-1
CASVLQDTQYF
>TRBJ1-1|TRBV28
CASSLVGRQGEAFF
>TRBJ1-2|TRBV10-3
CAISQTGRYGYTF
>TRBJ2-1|TRBV9
CASSALGGTIGNEQFF
>TRBJ2-1|TRBV7-3
CASSLTGRQTYNEQFF
>TRBJ1-1|TRBV19
CASSMSRTGGTEAFF
>TRBJ1-6|TRBV27
CASTSSYNSPLHF
>TRBJ2-1|TRBV5-1
CASSLGTSSYNEQFF
>TRBJ1-3|TRBV18
CASSSTGGNSGNTIYF
>TRBJ1-6|TRBV10-1
CASSEVYPSTGSPLHF
>TRBJ1-1|TRBV5-1
CASSLRGSYTEAFF